These 14 T cell receptor beta chains were all obtained from the same sample, sequenced in a study of blood T cell repertoires in COVID-19. Method: immunoSEQ multiplex PCR; TCRdb's copy keeps in-frame clones and lacks some. The profile shows roughly 50,000 clones, roughly nine tenths of them singletons. Input material: peripheral blood. All receptors come from a human donor with active COVID-19. The donor label of this sample is uncertain.

The chain recombines TRBV28 with TRBJ2-5, with 10 bases aligning to TRBD2. The CDR3 extends over 15 amino acids. Unmatched junction bases numbered 9, after V lost 5 bases and J lost 6 bases. Germline-derived CDR1 and CDR2 are MDHEN and SYDVKM. In nucleotides, the CDR3 is TGTGCCAGCAGTGGGGAGGGACTAGCGTCAAAGACCCAGTACTTC. Translated, it gives CASSGEGLASKTQYF.

This rearrangement joins TRBV5-1 to TRBJ1-6; 9 nucleotides line up with TRBD1. The CDR3 totals 15 residues. From germline, CDR1 is SGHRS and CDR2 YFSETQ. J was trimmed by 9 bases and V by 4 bases; bases with no gene match: 8. CDR3 coding DNA: TGCGCCAGCAGCAACAACAGGGGGCAGGGTTCACCCCTCCACTTT. Translating it yields CASSNNRGQGSPLHF.

This clone appeared once. The chain carries TRBV5-6 and TRBJ1-1; D is ambiguous. CDR1 is SGHDT and CDR2 is YYEEEE in the germline V gene. CDR3 length equals 18 residues. Between the trimmed V and J ends, which lost 1 base and 8 bases, there was a span of 27 bases. CDR3 sequence (DNA): TGTGCCAGCAGCTTGAACCTCGGCAGGATCGTGGTGGTTCGGGAAGCTTTCTTT. It translates to CASSLNLGRIVVVREAFF.

The rearrangement joins TRBV5-5 to TRBJ1-3; the D is unclear. CDR1 and CDR2 from the germline V gene are SGHKS and YYEKEE (reference sequence). V was pared by 3 bases and J by 0 bases, with 7 bases between. This CDR3 comprises 14 residues. CDR3 loop: CASSSSLSGNTIYF. In DNA, the CDR3 is TGTGCCAGCAGCTCCAGTCTCTCTGGAAACACCATATATTTT.

V and J are TRBV2 and TRBJ2-2; the D gene is possibly TRBD2 (6 bases). Germline V gives CDR1 SNHLY, CDR2 FYNNEI. The length of the CDR3 is 20 residues. V dropped 3 bases and J dropped 0 bases, with 23 bases sitting between them. DNA of the CDR3: TGTGCCAGCAGTGAGTTCCGCCGGCGGACTACCTCACCGAACACCGGGGAGCTGTTTTTT. It codes for CASSEFRRRTTSPNTGELFF.

The chain employs TRBV7-6 and TRBJ1-2; 8 bases fit TRBD1. CDR1 SGHVS and CDR2 FNYEAQ come from the germline V gene. The CDR3 totals 16 residues. V shed 5 bases, J shed 4 bases, and the junction held 12 bases outside the gene matches. CDR3 sequence reads: CASSPNVQGAGYGYTF. The CDR3 DNA is TGTGCCAGCAGCCCGAACGTCCAGGGGGCCGGCTATGGCTACACCTTC.

This clone has just a few counts. The CDR3 protein is CASSQDWAAGVPGELFF. The CDR3 DNA sequence: TGCGCCAGCAGCCAAGATTGGGCGGCGGGGGTTCCCGGGGAGCTGTTTTTT. The chain links TRBV4-3 to TRBJ2-2; TRBD2 matches 7 bases. J was trimmed by 6 bases and V by 0 bases; bases with no gene match: 10. CDR1 is LGHNA, CDR2 YSLEER, per germline. The CDR3 extends over 17 amino acids.

This chain uses TRBV11-2 with TRBJ1-3; no clear D. This CDR3 contains 16 residues. Trimming shortened V by 3 bases and J by 0 bases, and 12 bases separated the two germline ends. Germline CDR1 SGHAT, CDR2 FQNNGV. CDR3 region: CASSFTPSGSGNTIYF. The CDR3 DNA is TGTGCCAGCAGCTTTACCCCCAGCGGCTCTGGAAACACCATATATTTT.

The J gene is TRBJ1-4, the V gene TRBV7-2; D is unresolved. Looked up from germline, CDR1 is SGHTA and CDR2 is FQGNSA. V was trimmed by 1 base and J by 8 bases, leaving 8 bases between them. There are 13 residues in the CDR3. The CDR3 nucleotides are TGTGCCAGCAGCTTAGGCGAACGGGAAAAACTGTTTTTT. It translates to CASSLGEREKLFF.

The CDR3 protein is CASSLDRGYGYTF. Here the CDR3 DNA reads TGCGCCAGCAGCTTGGACAGGGGCTATGGCTACACCTTC. V is TRBV5-1 and J is TRBJ1-2; TRBD1 aligns across 7 bases. The V gene end was trimmed by 0 bases and the J gene end by 4 bases; junction bases not matched to a gene: 0. In germline, CDR1 is SGHRS, CDR2 YFSETQ. This CDR3 is built from 13 residues.

V gene TRBV12-3 or TRBV12-4 combines with J gene TRBJ2-3; D is possibly TRBD2 (5 bases). The CDR3 contains 12 residues. Trimming left V 6 bases short and J 6 bases short, with 10 bases between. CDR3 DNA sequence: TGTGCCAGCAGACCCGGGGTGGATACGCAGTATTTT. It yields the protein CASRPGVDTQYF.

Only one count was recorded for this clone. V gene TRBV3-1 (or the pseudogene TRBV3-2) combines with J gene TRBJ2-5; 9 nucleotides line up with TRBD2. The trim removed 2 bases at V and 5 bases at J, leaving 9 bases unmatched. This CDR3 region has 16 residues. Germline values: CDR1 LGHDT, CDR2 YNNKEL (reference sequence). CDR3 protein: CASSQTSSGVLETQYF. The CDR3 DNA is TGTGCCAGCAGCCAAACTTCTAGCGGGGTCCTCGAGACCCAGTACTTC.

The chain has TRBV5-1 and TRBJ2-3; 14 positions match TRBD2. The V segment lost 3 bases and the J segment 5 bases; nucleotides outside the gene matches: 5. The germline V gene encodes CDR1 SGHRS and CDR2 YFSETQ. The CDR3 has 16 amino acids. CDR3 DNA: TGCGCCAGCAGCTCGACTAGCGGGGGGGCCTTAGATACGCAGTATTTT. It is translated as CASSSTSGGALDTQYF.

This clone came up once. In nucleotides, the CDR3 is TGTGCCAGCAGTTTCAGCAGCGGGGGCCTAACCTACGAGCAGTACTTC. Translating gives CASSFSSGGLTYEQYF. V is TRBV6-5 and J is TRBJ2-7; the match to TRBD2 covers 8 bases. CDR1 and CDR2 from the germline V gene are MNHEY and SVGAGI. There are 16 residues in the CDR3. V dropped 4 bases and J dropped 2; count of bases not matched to a gene: 10.